The rows below give T cell receptor beta chains drawn from one sample of a study of Ad26.COV2.S vaccination and SARS-CoV-2 variants. The assay was immunoSEQ multiplex PCR, and TCRdb's table has in-frame clones only and misses some. The data show 400,000 to 450,000 clones, with over 80% seen just once and more than 1.5% held by the top ten. Material: peripheral blood, obtained in a trial of Ad26.COV2.S vaccine versus placebo. Receptors were obtained from a person between 18 and 65 years old who received the Ad26.COV2.S COVID-19 vaccine or a placebo. Both conserved end residues are part of each CDR3. Each record gives: J gene, V gene, clone size, D gene, CDR3 protein, CDR3 DNA. A D gene is named only where the DNA matches it firmly. The size of a clone is reported for some rows only, either as once, few or many, or as a class for expanded clones.

>TRBJ2-7|TRBV6-5|.|TRBD2
CASSYSGTSGEQYF
TGTGCCAGCAGTTACTCCGGGACTAGCGGCGAGCAGTACTTC
>TRBJ2-7|TRBV7-9|.|TRBD2
CASSFPGGPYEQYF
TGTGCCAGCAGCTTCCCGGGGGGGCCTTACGAGCAGTACTTC
>TRBJ2-1|TRBV19|.|.
CASSLLGLFNEQFF
TGTGCCAGTAGCCTTCTTGGACTCTTCAATGAGCAGTTCTTC
>TRBJ1-1|TRBV29-1|once|.
CSSEAQANTEAFF
TGCAGCTCAGAGGCGCAGGCAAACACTGAAGCTTTCTTT
>TRBJ2-3|TRBV7-2|.|.
CASSPLPHTDTQYF
TGTGCCAGCAGCCCCCTGCCGCACACAGATACGCAGTATTTT
>TRBJ1-1|TRBV4-3|.|.
CASSQDLSVNTEAFF
TGCGCCAGCAGCCAAGATCTCTCAGTTAACACTGAAGCTTTCTTT
>TRBJ1-4|TRBV19|.|.
CASSIRPGGAQKLFF
TGTGCCAGTAGTATAAGGCCCGGGGGCGCCCAAAAACTGTTTTTT
>TRBJ2-1|TRBV12-3/TRBV12-4|.|.
CASSLYLGNEQFF
TGTGCCAGCAGTTTATACCTGGGCAATGAGCAGTTCTTC
>TRBJ2-7|TRBV7-9|.|.
CASSPWTQGSYEQYF
TGTGCCAGCAGCCCCTGGACACAGGGAAGCTACGAGCAGTACTTC
>TRBJ2-1|TRBV6-5|.|.
CASNLRQGGEQFF
TGTGCCAGCAACTTACGTCAGGGCGGAGAGCAGTTCTTC
>TRBJ2-1|TRBV7-2|.|TRBD2
CASSLGVAGGADSEQFF
TGTGCCAGCAGCTTAGGGGTAGCGGGGGGGGCCGATAGTGAGCAGTTCTTC
>TRBJ1-5|TRBV29-1|.|.
CSVITGSNQPQHF
TGCAGCGTAATCACCGGCTCCAATCAGCCCCAGCATTTT
>TRBJ2-7|TRBV19|.|.
CASSIASGYEQYF
TGTGCCAGTAGTATAGCTTCGGGCTACGAGCAGTACTTC
>TRBJ1-4|TRBV24-1|once|.
CATSDRTVEKLFF
TGTGCCACCAGTGATCGGACAGTCGAAAAACTGTTTTTT
>TRBJ1-6|TRBV5-6|.|TRBD1
CASSLPGTAREGLHF
TGTGCCAGCAGCTTACCGGGGACAGCACGCGAGGGCCTCCACTTT
>TRBJ2-2|TRBV4-1|.|TRBD2
CASSQASGGWTGELFF
TGCGCCAGCAGCCAAGCCAGCGGGGGCTGGACCGGGGAGCTGTTTTTT
>TRBJ2-7|TRBV6-6|.|.
CASSYVFYEQYF
TGTGCCAGCAGTTACGTCTTTTACGAGCAGTACTTC
>TRBJ2-1|TRBV19|.|TRBD1
CASWTGIRYNEQFF
TGTGCCAGTTGGACAGGGATTCGGTACAATGAGCAGTTCTTC
>TRBJ1-1|TRBV2|.|.
CASSGGWSEAFF
TGTGCCAGCAGCGGCGGATGGTCTGAAGCTTTCTTT
>TRBJ1-2|TRBV2|.|TRBD1
CASSEGGRQGPAGYTF
TGTGCCAGCAGTGAAGGGGGTAGACAGGGCCCTGCTGGCTACACCTTC
>TRBJ2-7|TRBV7-9|.|.
CASSLDANEQYF
TGTGCCAGCAGCTTAGATGCGAACGAGCAGTACTTC
>TRBJ1-6|TRBV12-3/TRBV12-4|.|.
CASSLTGNSPLHF
TGTGCCAGCAGTTTAACAGGGAATTCACCCCTCCACTTT
>TRBJ2-3|TRBV27|few|TRBD2
CASSQRTSGGAQSSTDTQYF
TGTGCCAGCAGTCAGAGGACTAGCGGGGGGGCACAATCCAGCACAGATACGCAGTATTTT
>TRBJ2-5|TRBV27|.|TRBD2
CASSLIAGGPQYF
TGTGCCAGCAGTTTAATAGCGGGGGGGCCCCAGTACTTC
>TRBJ1-2|TRBV6-5|.|.
CASSPTLTQSYTF
TGTGCCAGCAGCCCCACCCTTACCCAGTCTTACACCTTC
>TRBJ1-2|TRBV29-1|.|.
CSVPSTGYYGYTF
TGCAGCGTCCCTTCGACAGGATACTATGGCTACACCTTC
>TRBJ1-2|TRBV11-2|.|.
CASSPTPLYGYTF
TGTGCCAGCAGCCCGACACCCCTTTATGGCTACACCTTC
>TRBJ2-5|TRBV19|.|TRBD2
CASSMGLVRQETQYF
TGTGCCAGTAGTATGGGACTAGTCCGGCAAGAGACCCAGTACTTC
>TRBJ2-7|TRBV5-5|.|TRBD1
CASSPADRGLDKQYF
TGTGCCAGCAGCCCGGCGGACAGGGGACTCGATAAGCAGTACTTC
>TRBJ1-6|TRBV6-2/TRBV6-3|.|.
CASSWGTSPLHF
TGTGCCAGCAGTTGGGGGACTTCACCCCTCCACTTT
>TRBJ2-3|TRBV28|.|TRBD2
CASRIIAGNTQYF
TGTGCCAGCAGGATAATAGCGGGGAATACGCAGTATTTT
>TRBJ2-7|TRBV19|.|TRBD2
CASSPGTSGPYEQYF
TGTGCCAGTAGTCCCGGGACTAGCGGTCCCTACGAGCAGTACTTC
>TRBJ1-2|TRBV19|.|TRBD1
CASSNRGNDGYTF
TGTGCCAGTAGTAACAGGGGAAACGATGGCTACACCTTC
>TRBJ1-5|TRBV16|few|.
CASSQGENQPQHF
TGTGCCAGCAGCCAGGGGGAAAATCAGCCCCAGCATTTT
>TRBJ2-7|TRBV4-2|.|.
CASSQEEGVAYEQYF
TGTGCCAGCAGCCAAGAGGAGGGTGTAGCCTACGAGCAGTACTTC
>TRBJ2-5|TRBV5-1|.|.
CASSLAGQGGRETQYF
TGCGCCAGCAGCTTGGCCGGGCAAGGGGGGAGAGAGACCCAGTACTTC
>TRBJ2-7|TRBV5-4|.|TRBD1
CASNDRVAYEQYF
TGTGCCAGCAACGACAGGGTAGCCTACGAGCAGTACTTC
>TRBJ1-5|TRBV6-5|.|.
CASSRQSNQPQHF
TGTGCCAGCAGTAGACAGAGCAATCAGCCCCAGCATTTT
>TRBJ2-4|TRBV19|once|TRBD1
CASSMGQGQNIQYF
TGTGCCAGTAGTATGGGACAGGGCCAAAACATTCAGTACTTC
>TRBJ2-3|TRBV2|once|.
CASRPNDSPDTQYF
TGTGCCAGCAGACCCAACGACTCTCCAGATACGCAGTATTTT
>TRBJ2-2|TRBV24-1|.|TRBD1
CATSDSGTGDTGELFF
TGTGCCACCAGTGATTCAGGGACAGGGGACACCGGGGAGCTGTTTTTT
>TRBJ2-7|TRBV7-9|.|.
CASSLVSGSTYEQYF
TGTGCCAGCAGCTTAGTATCGGGGTCTACGTACGAGCAGTACTTC